This entry concerns a single T cell receptor (beta chain). Antigen: not known. A 10-day culture period preceded the isolation of CD4+ T cells. This record comes from a study of vaccination effects on CD4 cells after COVID-19. Assay: immunoSEQ multiplex PCR; the TCRdb copy retains only in-frame clones and omits some. The data show around 26,000 clones, with roughly 75% seen just once and about 11% held by the top ten. Unmatched junction bases numbered 15, after V lost 6 bases and J lost 10 bases. The CDR3 contains 16 residues. The germline V gene has CDR1 SGHTA and CDR2 FQGNSA. The V gene is TRBV7-2, the J gene TRBJ2-3; 11 bases line up with TRBD2. The specimen was CD4+ T cells from PBMCs cultured without peptide, collected before COVID-19 vaccination. This sequence was found in a human donor who received a COVID-19 vaccine. CDR3 coding DNA: TGTGCCAGCAGGTCCGTAGCGGGGGGGCGCGATCTAGCGCAGTATTTT. It is translated as CASRSVAGGRDLAQYF.